Listed below are T cell receptor beta chains from one sample, sequenced in a study of blood T cell repertoires in COVID-19. Generated by immunoSEQ multiplex PCR, the TCRdb table keeps only in-frame clones and is missing some. The data show over 250,000 clones, roughly 92% seen once. The specimen sequenced was peripheral blood. Source of these receptors: a woman between 25 and 40 years old with COVID-19, enrolled during active disease. CDR3s include the opening cysteine and the closing phenylalanine or tryptophan. The D gene is left open where the match is weak. The size entry is marked missing in some rows and otherwise reads once, few, many or a size class.

d_call: TRBD1; clone_size: NA; j_call: TRBJ1-6; v_call: TRBV7-2; cdr3_aa: CASSSPPGQGVFNSPLHF; cdr3_nt: TGTGCCAGCAGCTCTCCACCGGGACAGGGGGTTTTTAATTCACCCCTCCACTTT
d_call: NA; clone_size: NA; j_call: TRBJ1-2; v_call: TRBV5-1; cdr3_aa: CASSLGGSEGYTF; cdr3_nt: TGCGCCAGCAGCTTGGGAGGGAGCGAGGGCTACACCTTC
d_call: TRBD1; clone_size: NA; j_call: TRBJ2-1; v_call: TRBV24-1; cdr3_aa: CATRPGTATSNEQFF; cdr3_nt: TGTGCCACCAGACCCGGGACAGCGACTTCCAATGAGCAGTTCTTC
d_call: TRBD1; clone_size: NA; j_call: TRBJ1-4; v_call: TRBV9; cdr3_aa: CASSVRGQGATNEKLFF; cdr3_nt: TGTGCCAGCAGCGTGCGGGGACAGGGGGCAACTAATGAAAAACTGTTTTTT
d_call: NA; clone_size: NA; j_call: TRBJ2-7; v_call: TRBV21-1; cdr3_aa: CASSKGDRGRWERSYEQYF; cdr3_nt: TGTGCCAGCAGCAAGGGGGACAGGGGGCGGTGGGAGCGCTCCTACGAGCAGTACTTC
d_call: NA; clone_size: NA; j_call: TRBJ2-1; v_call: TRBV9; cdr3_aa: CASSSTGQNYNEQFF; cdr3_nt: TGTGCCAGCAGCTCAACGGGACAAAACTACAATGAGCAGTTCTTC
d_call: NA; clone_size: NA; j_call: TRBJ1-3; v_call: TRBV6-6; cdr3_aa: CASTGTGNTIYF; cdr3_nt: TGTGCCAGCACAGGGACTGGAAACACCATATATTTT
d_call: TRBD1; clone_size: once; j_call: TRBJ1-1; v_call: TRBV5-1; cdr3_aa: CASSLDRGPLLNTEAFF; cdr3_nt: TGCGCCAGCAGCTTGGACAGGGGGCCCCTATTGAACACTGAAGCTTTCTTT
d_call: TRBD2; clone_size: NA; j_call: TRBJ2-1; v_call: TRBV3-1/TRBV3-2; cdr3_aa: CASSQGTSGINEQFF; cdr3_nt: TGTGCCAGCAGCCAGGGGACTAGCGGGATAAATGAGCAGTTCTTC
d_call: NA; clone_size: NA; j_call: TRBJ1-2; v_call: TRBV11-2; cdr3_aa: CASSLSEGQLYGYTF; cdr3_nt: TGTGCCAGCAGCTTATCAGAGGGCCAACTCTATGGCTACACCTTC
d_call: TRBD1; clone_size: NA; j_call: TRBJ1-1; v_call: TRBV7-9; cdr3_aa: CASSLAGTALWTEAFF; cdr3_nt: TGTGCCAGCAGCTTAGCCGGGACAGCCCTGTGGACTGAAGCTTTCTTT
d_call: TRBD1; clone_size: NA; j_call: TRBJ2-2; v_call: TRBV12-5; cdr3_aa: CASGPDRGRLPTGELFF; cdr3_nt: TGTGCTAGTGGTCCTGACAGGGGGCGGCTACCAACCGGGGAGCTGTTTTTT
d_call: NA; clone_size: NA; j_call: TRBJ1-3; v_call: TRBV9; cdr3_aa: CASSVEGGSGNTIYF; cdr3_nt: TGTGCCAGCAGCGTAGAAGGAGGGTCTGGAAACACCATATATTTT
d_call: TRBD2; clone_size: NA; j_call: TRBJ2-1; v_call: TRBV14; cdr3_aa: CASSQVTGGPRNEQFF; cdr3_nt: TGTGCCAGCAGCCAAGTGACGGGAGGGCCTCGAAATGAGCAGTTCTTC
d_call: NA; clone_size: NA; j_call: TRBJ2-2; v_call: TRBV10-3; cdr3_aa: CAISVPSANTGELFF; cdr3_nt: TGTGCCATCAGTGTCCCTAGCGCGAACACCGGGGAGCTGTTTTTT
d_call: NA; clone_size: NA; j_call: TRBJ1-1; v_call: TRBV27; cdr3_aa: CASSYTPTAGTEAFF; cdr3_nt: TGTGCCAGCAGCTACACCCCGACAGCCGGCACTGAAGCTTTCTTT
d_call: NA; clone_size: NA; j_call: TRBJ1-2; v_call: TRBV2; cdr3_aa: CASSAEAGANYGYTF; cdr3_nt: TGTGCCAGCAGTGCAGAGGCAGGGGCGAACTATGGCTACACCTTC
d_call: NA; clone_size: NA; j_call: TRBJ2-5; v_call: TRBV13; cdr3_aa: CASSFRTTTPETQYF; cdr3_nt: TGTGCCAGCAGCTTTCGAACGACAACGCCAGAGACCCAGTACTTC
d_call: TRBD1; clone_size: NA; j_call: TRBJ1-6; v_call: TRBV5-6; cdr3_aa: CASSLTGANSPLHF; cdr3_nt: TGTGCCAGCAGCTTGACAGGGGCCAATTCACCCCTCCACTTT
d_call: NA; clone_size: NA; j_call: TRBJ1-2; v_call: TRBV11-2; cdr3_aa: CASRPSGTSNYGYTF; cdr3_nt: TGTGCCAGCAGGCCTTCCGGGACTTCGAACTATGGCTACACCTTC
d_call: TRBD1; clone_size: NA; j_call: TRBJ1-1; v_call: TRBV5-1; cdr3_aa: CASSLWSADRGVSFF; cdr3_nt: TGCGCCAGCAGCTTGTGGTCGGCGGACAGGGGTGTATCTTTCTTT
d_call: NA; clone_size: NA; j_call: TRBJ2-6; v_call: TRBV29-1; cdr3_aa: CSVRGSGANVLTF; cdr3_nt: TGCAGCGTCAGGGGTAGCGGGGCCAACGTCCTGACTTTC
d_call: TRBD2; clone_size: NA; j_call: TRBJ2-1; v_call: TRBV4-1; cdr3_aa: CASSQVTSSSYNEQFF; cdr3_nt: TGCGCCAGCAGCCAAGTGACTAGCTCCTCCTACAATGAGCAGTTCTTC
d_call: TRBD1; clone_size: NA; j_call: TRBJ1-4; v_call: TRBV6-5; cdr3_aa: CASSFGQGTNEKLFF; cdr3_nt: TGTGCCAGCAGTTTTGGACAGGGGACTAATGAAAAACTGTTTTTT
d_call: NA; clone_size: few; j_call: TRBJ2-1; v_call: TRBV9; cdr3_aa: CASSLGSASYNEQFF; cdr3_nt: TGTGCCAGCAGCCTAGGGAGTGCCTCCTACAATGAGCAGTTCTTC
d_call: TRBD2; clone_size: NA; j_call: TRBJ2-7; v_call: TRBV5-1; cdr3_aa: CASSLYGRAVNEQYF; cdr3_nt: TGCGCCAGCAGCTTGTACGGGAGGGCCGTGAACGAGCAGTACTTC
d_call: NA; clone_size: NA; j_call: TRBJ1-5; v_call: TRBV27; cdr3_aa: CASSLGEDQPQHF; cdr3_nt: TGTGCCAGCAGTTTAGGAGAAGATCAGCCCCAGCATTTT
d_call: TRBD2; clone_size: NA; j_call: TRBJ2-1; v_call: TRBV19; cdr3_aa: CASSPSGPYNEQFF; cdr3_nt: TGTGCCAGTAGTCCTAGCGGGCCATACAATGAGCAGTTCTTC
d_call: NA; clone_size: NA; j_call: TRBJ2-3; v_call: TRBV28; cdr3_aa: CATKGAGEGTDTQYF; cdr3_nt: TGTGCCACTAAAGGAGCGGGCGAGGGCACAGATACGCAGTATTTT
d_call: NA; clone_size: NA; j_call: TRBJ1-6; v_call: TRBV4-1; cdr3_aa: CASSRNTGSFSPLHF; cdr3_nt: TGCGCCAGCAGCCGGAATACAGGGTCTTTTTCACCCCTCCACTTT
d_call: NA; clone_size: NA; j_call: TRBJ1-6; v_call: TRBV5-6; cdr3_aa: CASSFEGQDSPLHF; cdr3_nt: TGTGCCAGCAGCTTCGAGGGCCAGGATTCACCCCTCCACTTT
d_call: TRBD1; clone_size: NA; j_call: TRBJ2-7; v_call: TRBV7-9; cdr3_aa: CASSLRTGGFYEQYF; cdr3_nt: TGTGCCAGCAGCCTGCGGACAGGGGGGTTTTACGAGCAGTACTTC
d_call: TRBD2; clone_size: once; j_call: TRBJ2-3; v_call: TRBV27; cdr3_aa: CASRKGLAGPSKYTDTQYF; cdr3_nt: TGTGCCAGCAGAAAGGGGCTAGCGGGACCGTCTAAATACACAGATACGCAGTATTTT
d_call: NA; clone_size: NA; j_call: TRBJ1-1; v_call: TRBV3-1/TRBV3-2; cdr3_aa: CASSQDMNTEAFF; cdr3_nt: TGTGCCAGCAGCCAAGATATGAACACTGAAGCTTTCTTT
d_call: TRBD2; clone_size: once; j_call: TRBJ2-1; v_call: TRBV4-2; cdr3_aa: CASSQEGRLAGVNEQFF; cdr3_nt: TGTGCCAGCAGCCAAGAAGGGCGACTAGCGGGAGTGAATGAGCAGTTCTTC
d_call: NA; clone_size: few; j_call: TRBJ1-2; v_call: TRBV19; cdr3_aa: CASSSRDKFNYGYTF; cdr3_nt: TGTGCCAGTAGTAGTAGGGACAAGTTTAACTATGGCTACACCTTC
d_call: NA; clone_size: NA; j_call: TRBJ2-1; v_call: TRBV3-1/TRBV3-2; cdr3_aa: CASSEDRAGAFF; cdr3_nt: TGTGCCAGCAGCGAGGACAGGGCGGGAGCGTTCTTC